The 21 T cell receptor beta chains in this list originate from one sample, sequenced in a study of identifying expanded T cells in peripheral blood. Assay used: immunoSEQ multiplex PCR; TCRdb lists only in-frame clones, some missing. The sample comprises roughly 78,000 clones, roughly 90% of which are singletons, and 3% to 3.5% rests with the top ten. Specimen: blood. The receptor source for this set is a person aged 18 to 75 in good health.

This clone was found once. The chain recombines TRBV11-2 with TRBJ2-7, with TRBD2 matching 10 bases. Germline V gene data show CDR1 as SGHAT and CDR2 as FQNNGV. J was trimmed by 0 bases and V by 3 bases; bases with no gene match: 2. This CDR3 contains 15 residues. The chain's CDR3 is CASSFTSGNSYEQYF. The CDR3 DNA reads as TGTGCCAGCAGCTTTACTAGCGGGAACTCCTACGAGCAGTACTTC.

This rearrangement joins TRBV9 to TRBJ2-5, with 8 bases lining up with TRBD2. The CDR3 has 15 residues. J gave up 4 bases and V 0 bases, and 5 bases lay outside the gene matches. Per the germline V gene, CDR1 is SGDLS and CDR2 is YYNGEE. As DNA, the CDR3 is TGTGCCAGCAGCGTAGTCGGGGGGGCCTCAGAGACCCAGTACTTC. Protein product: CASSVVGGASETQYF.

Only one count was recorded for this clone. The V gene is TRBV11-2, the J gene TRBJ1-2, with D tentatively TRBD1 (5 bases). Germline V gene data show CDR1 as SGHAT and CDR2 as FQNNGV. This CDR3 contains 14 residues. V lost 1 base to trimming and J lost 8 bases, with 14 bases between them. CDR3 in amino acids: CASSLAGSLWGYTF. The CDR3 bases are TGTGCCAGCAGCTTAGCAGGGTCCTTATGGGGCTACACCTTC.

Here the CDR3 reads CSVGEGQGKNEQFF. In DNA, the CDR3 is TGCAGCGTCGGCGAAGGACAGGGCAAGAATGAGCAGTTCTTC. The chain combines TRBV29-1 with TRBJ2-1, with TRBD1 identical over 8 bases. Germline CDR1 reads SQVTM; CDR2 reads ANQGSEA. The V segment lost 6 bases and the J segment 7 bases; nucleotides outside the gene matches: 11. This CDR3 comprises 14 residues.

The chain couples TRBV2 to TRBJ2-3; perhaps TRBD2 as D (6 bases). The germline V and J ends were trimmed by 3 bases and 8 bases, with 21 bases remaining between them. This CDR3 is built from 16 residues. Germline lookup yields CDR1 SNHLY and CDR2 FYNNEI. Here the CDR3 reads CASSEEGRGVLGTQYF. The CDR3 bases are TGTGCCAGCAGTGAGGAGGGTAGGGGCGTACTGGGTACGCAGTATTTT.

The rearrangement joins TRBV9 to TRBJ2-5; TRBD1 might be the D (5 bases). The germline gives CDR1 SGDLS, CDR2 YYNGEE. The CDR3 consists of 15 residues. V shed 0 bases and J shed 0 bases, with 9 bases lying between them. The CDR3 region is CASSVGQKNQETQYF. CDR3 coding DNA: TGTGCCAGCAGCGTAGGACAGAAAAACCAAGAGACCCAGTACTTC.

The chain links TRBV13 to TRBJ2-5, with TRBD1 matching 9 bases. The CDR3 has 14 residues. The V gene's germline CDR1 is PRHDT and CDR2 FYEKMQ (reference sequence). Unmatched junction bases numbered 4, after V lost 4 bases and J lost 4 bases. CDR3 coding DNA: TGTGCCAGCAGCTCGGGGGACAGGGTAGAGACCCAGTACTTC. It is translated as CASSSGDRVETQYF.

V gene TRBV30 combines with J gene TRBJ1-2; D possibly corresponds to TRBD1 (6 bases). Looked up from germline, CDR1 is GTSNPN and CDR2 is SVGIG (reference sequence). V was trimmed by 8 bases and J by 2 bases, leaving 15 bases between them. The CDR3 runs to 13 residues. The CDR3 DNA reads as TGTGCCAGCCGATCTCAGGGGAACTATGGCTACACCTTC. It is translated as CASRSQGNYGYTF.

This clone was seen a few times. The V and J genes are TRBV9 and TRBJ1-6; D remains ambiguous. Trimming removed 0 bases from V and 10 bases from J, with 11 bases in between. The CDR3 consists of 14 residues. Germline V gene sequence: CDR1 SGDLS, CDR2 YYNGEE. The CDR3, as DNA: TGTGCCAGCAGCGTAGGTGGTCCGCGGTCACCCCTCCACTTT. Its protein is CASSVGGPRSPLHF.

The chain links TRBV6-1 to TRBJ1-2, with TRBD1 matching over 7 bases. The CDR3 has 13 amino acids. V was clipped by 3 bases and J by 5 bases; unmatched bases: 3. Germline V gene sequence: CDR1 MNHNS, CDR2 SASEGT. This CDR3 reads CASSDGQVYGYTF. The CDR3 DNA reads TGTGCCAGCAGTGATGGACAGGTTTATGGCTACACCTTC.

The chain has TRBV20-1 and TRBJ2-7; D is unresolved. V was shortened by 6 bases and J by 4 bases, with 10 bases between the two germline ends. This CDR3 is 11 amino acids long. Per germline, CDR1 DFQATT and CDR2 SNEGSKA (reference sequence). CDR3 sequence reads: CSATQAYEQYF. Here the CDR3 DNA reads TGCAGTGCCACTCAAGCATACGAGCAGTACTTC.

This sequence joins TRBV6-6 and TRBJ2-5; D gene uncertain. Germline CDR1 MNHNY, CDR2 SVGAGI (reference sequence). Trimming removed 6 bases at V and 5 bases at J, with 13 bases between. The CDR3 consists of 13 residues. The CDR3 loop is CASRKRLSETQYF. The CDR3 coding sequence is TGTGCCAGCAGGAAAAGGCTCTCGGAGACCCAGTACTTC.

The chain joins TRBV29-1 to TRBJ2-5; 16 bases are a match to TRBD2. After removal of 6 bases from V and 2 bases from J, the junction contained 3 bases not matched to a gene. This CDR3 spans 15 amino acids. CDR1 is SQVTM and CDR2 is ANQGSEA in the germline V gene. CDR3 sequence: CSVGTSGGEQETQYF. As DNA, the CDR3 is TGCAGCGTCGGGACTAGCGGGGGGGAACAAGAGACCCAGTACTTC.

This sequence joins TRBV7-6 and TRBJ2-5, with 7 nucleotides matching TRBD2. The CDR3 covers 14 residues. Germline-derived CDR1 and CDR2 are SGHVS and FNYEAQ. Germline trimming cut 5 bases from V and 5 bases from J; bases unmatched to any gene: 8. In DNA form, the CDR3 reads TGTGCCAGCAGCCTTGGACTAGAGTTCGAGACCCAGTACTTC. Translation gives CASSLGLEFETQYF. Supplemented by reference TRBV7-6 and TRBJ2-5, the full variable domain reads GAGVSQSPRYKVTKRGQDVALRCDPISGHVSLYWYRQALGQGPEFLTYFNYEAQQDKSGLPNDRFSAERPEGSISTLTIQRTEQRDSAMYRCASSLGLEFETQYFGPGTRLLVL.

This chain links TRBV4-1 with TRBJ1-1, with unresolved D. Trimming pared 1 base from V and 1 base from J, leaving 7 bases between. The germline CDR1 and CDR2 sequences are MGHRA and YSYEKL. The CDR3 spans 14 residues. The CDR3 protein is CASSQVGRNTEAFF. DNA for the CDR3: TGCGCCAGCAGCCAAGTAGGACGGAACACTGAAGCTTTCTTT.

This chain connects TRBV6-5 to TRBJ2-7; 9 bases map to TRBD2. The junction had 9 bases not matched to a gene; V was cut back by 6 bases and J by 3 bases. The CDR3 spans 15 residues. The germline V gene has CDR1 MNHEY and CDR2 SVGAGI. Here the CDR3 DNA reads TGTGCCAGCAGAAATAAGCGGGGGGCAGACTACGAGCAGTACTTC. This sequence encodes CASRNKRGADYEQYF.

The rearrangement joins TRBV27 to TRBJ2-1; the match to TRBD2 covers 9 bases. V trimming: 0 bases; J trimming: 5 bases; junction bases outside the gene matches: 5. CDR1 is MNHEY, CDR2 SMNVEV, per germline (reference sequence). This CDR3 comprises 16 residues. The CDR3 coding sequence is TGTGCCAGCAGTTTATCTTCGCGGGGGGGCCACAATGAGCAGTTCTTC. Translating gives CASSLSSRGGHNEQFF.

This rearrangement joins TRBV30 to TRBJ1-6; D is perhaps TRBD1 (5 bases). The CDR3 is 13 residues long. V was clipped by 2 bases and J by 5 bases, with 7 bases between them. Germline V gene data show CDR1 as GTSNPN and CDR2 as SVGIG (reference sequence). The CDR3 loop is CAWSPGDNSPLHF. The CDR3 DNA is TGTGCCTGGAGTCCGGGGGATAATTCACCCCTCCACTTT. The whole variable domain, remainder taken from reference TRBV30 and TRBJ1-6, is SQTIHQWPATLVQPVGSPLSLECTVEGTSNPNLYWYRQAAGRGLQLLFYSVGIGQISSEVPQNLSASRPQDRQFILSSKKLLLSDSGFYLCAWSPGDNSPLHFGNGTRLTVT.

The chain links TRBV7-8 to TRBJ2-7, with D uncertain. Trimming shortened V by 3 bases and J by 3 bases, and 12 bases separated the two germline ends. The V gene's germline CDR1 is SGHVS and CDR2 FQNEAQ. CDR3 length: 14 residues. The CDR3 DNA reads TGTGCCAGCAGCTTGTCAGGAGTTGGCTACGAGCAGTACTTC. Its translation is CASSLSGVGYEQYF.

The CDR3 sequence is CASSQSGLGPGYGYTF. CDR3 DNA: TGTGCCAGCAGTCAATCCGGCCTCGGACCAGGGTATGGCTACACCTTC. V usage is TRBV28 and J usage is TRBJ1-2; TRBD1 might be the D (5 bases). Germline CDR1 reads MDHEN; CDR2 reads SYDVKM. CDR3 length: 16 residues. Trimming removed 5 bases from V and 5 bases from J, with 21 bases in between.

The J gene is TRBJ2-5, the V gene TRBV5-6; perhaps TRBD1 as D (6 bases). Germline V gives CDR1 SGHDT, CDR2 YYEEEE. CDR3 length: 15 amino acids. Trimming pared 3 bases from V and 3 bases from J, leaving 15 bases between. CDR3 in DNA: TGTGCCAGCAGCTCGACAGGTGAGAGGGAAGAGACCCAGTACTTC. Its translation is CASSSTGEREETQYF. Filled out from reference TRBV5-6 and TRBJ2-5, the complete variable domain reads DAGVTQSPTHLIKTRGQQVTLRCSPKSGHDTVSWYQQALGQGPQFIFQYYEEEERQRGNFPDRFSGHQFPNYSSELNVNALLLGDSALYLCASSSTGEREETQYFGPGTRLLVL.